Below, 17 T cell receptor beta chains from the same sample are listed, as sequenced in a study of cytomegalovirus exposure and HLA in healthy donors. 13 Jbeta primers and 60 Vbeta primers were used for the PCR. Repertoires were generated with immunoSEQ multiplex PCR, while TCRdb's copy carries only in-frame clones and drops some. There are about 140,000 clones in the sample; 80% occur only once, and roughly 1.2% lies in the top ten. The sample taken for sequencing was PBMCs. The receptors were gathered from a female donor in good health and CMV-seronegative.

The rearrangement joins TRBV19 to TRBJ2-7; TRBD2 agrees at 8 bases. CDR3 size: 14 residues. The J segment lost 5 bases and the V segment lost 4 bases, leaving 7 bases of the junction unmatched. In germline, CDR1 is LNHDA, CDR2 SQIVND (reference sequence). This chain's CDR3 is CASSTGRVGDEQYF. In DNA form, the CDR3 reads TGTGCCAGTAGTACCGGGAGGGTTGGGGACGAGCAGTACTTC.

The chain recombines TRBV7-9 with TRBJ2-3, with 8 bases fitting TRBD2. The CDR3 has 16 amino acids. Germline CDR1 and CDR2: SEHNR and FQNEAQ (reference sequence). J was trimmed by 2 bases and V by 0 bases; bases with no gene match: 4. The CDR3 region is CASSLASGGSTDTQYF. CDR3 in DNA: TGTGCCAGCAGCTTAGCGTCGGGGGGGTCCACAGATACGCAGTATTTT.

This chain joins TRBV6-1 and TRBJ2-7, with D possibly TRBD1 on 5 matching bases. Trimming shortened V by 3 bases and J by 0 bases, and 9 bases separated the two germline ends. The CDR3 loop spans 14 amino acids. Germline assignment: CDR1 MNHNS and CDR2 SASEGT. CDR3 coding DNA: TGTGCCAGCAGTGATCACAGGAGCTCCTACGAGCAGTACTTC. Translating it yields CASSDHRSSYEQYF.

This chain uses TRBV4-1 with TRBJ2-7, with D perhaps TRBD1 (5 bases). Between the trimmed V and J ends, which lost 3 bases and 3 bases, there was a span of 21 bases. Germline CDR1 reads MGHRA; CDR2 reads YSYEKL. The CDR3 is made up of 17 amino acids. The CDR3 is CASSHVMGFDSGYEQYF. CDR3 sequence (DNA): TGCGCCAGCAGCCACGTTATGGGGTTTGACAGTGGCTACGAGCAGTACTTC.

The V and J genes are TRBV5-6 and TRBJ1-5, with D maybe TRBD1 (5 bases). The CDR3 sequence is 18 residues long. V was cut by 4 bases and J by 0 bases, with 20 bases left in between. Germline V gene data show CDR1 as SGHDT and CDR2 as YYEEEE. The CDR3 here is CASSKRPGLGVSNQPQHF. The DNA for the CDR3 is TGTGCCAGCAGCAAAAGACCGGGACTCGGGGTTAGCAATCAGCCCCAGCATTTT.

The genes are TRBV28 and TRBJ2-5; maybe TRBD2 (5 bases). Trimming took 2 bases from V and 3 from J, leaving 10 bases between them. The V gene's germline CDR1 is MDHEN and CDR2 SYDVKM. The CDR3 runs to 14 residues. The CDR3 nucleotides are TGTGCCAGCAGTTTACCGGACTGGGAAGAGACCCAGTACTTC. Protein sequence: CASSLPDWEETQYF. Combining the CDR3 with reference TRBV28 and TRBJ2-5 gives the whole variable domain DVKVTQSSRYLVKRTGEKVFLECVQDMDHENMFWYRQDPGLGLRLIYFSYDVKMKEKGDIPEGYSVSREKKERFSLILESASTNQTSMYLCASSLPDWEETQYFGPGTRLLVL.

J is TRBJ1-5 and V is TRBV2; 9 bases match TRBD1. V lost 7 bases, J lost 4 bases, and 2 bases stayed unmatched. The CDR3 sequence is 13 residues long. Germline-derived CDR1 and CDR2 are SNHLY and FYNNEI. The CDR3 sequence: CASTGQGNQPQHF. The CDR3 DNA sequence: TGTGCCAGCACGGGACAGGGTAATCAGCCCCAGCATTTT. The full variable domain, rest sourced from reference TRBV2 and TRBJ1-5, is EPEVTQTPSHQVTQMGQEVILRCVPISNHLYFYWYRQILGQKVEFLVSFYNNEISEKSEIFDDQFSVERPDGSNFTLKIRSTKLEDSAMYFCASTGQGNQPQHFGDGTRLSIL.

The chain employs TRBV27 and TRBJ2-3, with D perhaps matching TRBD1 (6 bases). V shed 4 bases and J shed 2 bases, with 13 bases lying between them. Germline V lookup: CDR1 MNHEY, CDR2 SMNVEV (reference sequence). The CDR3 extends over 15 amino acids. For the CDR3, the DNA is TGTGCCAGCAGTTCCAGTCAGGGGCACACAGATACGCAGTATTTT. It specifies CASSSSQGHTDTQYF.

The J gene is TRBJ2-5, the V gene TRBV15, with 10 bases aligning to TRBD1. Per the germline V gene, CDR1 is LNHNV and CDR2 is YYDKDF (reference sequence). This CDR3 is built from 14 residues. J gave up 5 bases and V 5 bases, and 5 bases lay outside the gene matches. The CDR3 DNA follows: TGTGCCACCAGCTATGGGACAGGGGATGAGACCCAGTACTTC. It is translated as CATSYGTGDETQYF.

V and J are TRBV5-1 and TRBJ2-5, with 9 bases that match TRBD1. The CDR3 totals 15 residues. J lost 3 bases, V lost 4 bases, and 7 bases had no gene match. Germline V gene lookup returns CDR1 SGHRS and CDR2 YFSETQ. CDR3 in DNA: TGCGCCAGCAGCGCCTCGACAGGGGGAGAAGAGACCCAGTACTTC. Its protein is CASSASTGGEETQYF.

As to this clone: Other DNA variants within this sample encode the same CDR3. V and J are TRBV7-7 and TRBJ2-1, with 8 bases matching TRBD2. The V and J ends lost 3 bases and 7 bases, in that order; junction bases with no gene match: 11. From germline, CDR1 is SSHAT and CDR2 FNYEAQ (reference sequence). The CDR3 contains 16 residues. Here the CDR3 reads CASSLGPSGRDNEQFF. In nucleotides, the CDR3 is TGTGCCAGCAGCTTGGGACCCAGCGGGAGAGATAATGAGCAGTTCTTC.

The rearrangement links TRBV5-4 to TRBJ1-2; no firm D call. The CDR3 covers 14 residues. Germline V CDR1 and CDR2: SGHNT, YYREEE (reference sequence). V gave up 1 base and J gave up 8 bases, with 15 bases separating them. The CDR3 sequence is CASSLPTSVRGYTF. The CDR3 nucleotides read TGTGCCAGCAGCTTGCCTACTTCGGTCCGGGGCTACACCTTC.

This CDR3 is CASSMKSGGQGRIQPQHF. Written as DNA, the CDR3 is TGTGCCAGTAGTATGAAGAGCGGGGGTCAGGGAAGAATTCAGCCCCAGCATTTT. The rearrangement uses TRBV19 and TRBJ1-5; maybe TRBD1 (5 bases). This CDR3 has 18 residues. Per germline, CDR1 LNHDA and CDR2 SQIVND (reference sequence). V shed 3 bases and J shed 6 bases, with 24 bases lying between them. Complete variable domain (other parts from reference TRBV19 and TRBJ1-5): DGGITQSPKYLFRKEGQNVTLSCEQNLNHDAMYWYRQDPGQGLRLIYYSQIVNDFQKGDIAEGYSVSREKKESFPLTVTSAQKNPTAFYLCASSMKSGGQGRIQPQHFGDGTRLSIL.

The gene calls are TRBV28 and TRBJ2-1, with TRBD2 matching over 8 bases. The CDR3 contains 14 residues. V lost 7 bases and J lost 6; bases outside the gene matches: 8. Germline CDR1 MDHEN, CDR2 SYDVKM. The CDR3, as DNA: TGTGCCAGCACCGGGAGGGCCGATCTCAATGAGCAGTTCTTC. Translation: CASTGRADLNEQFF. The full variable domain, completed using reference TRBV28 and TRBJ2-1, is DVKVTQSSRYLVKRTGEKVFLECVQDMDHENMFWYRQDPGLGLRLIYFSYDVKMKEKGDIPEGYSVSREKKERFSLILESASTNQTSMYLCASTGRADLNEQFFGPGTRLTVL.

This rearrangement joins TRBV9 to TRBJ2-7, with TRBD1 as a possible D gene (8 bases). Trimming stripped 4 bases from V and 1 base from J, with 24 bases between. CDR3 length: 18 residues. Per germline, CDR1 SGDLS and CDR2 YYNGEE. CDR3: CASSPGGGSTPLSYEQYF. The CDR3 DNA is TGTGCCAGCAGCCCAGGGGGCGGGAGTACCCCCCTTTCCTACGAGCAGTACTTC. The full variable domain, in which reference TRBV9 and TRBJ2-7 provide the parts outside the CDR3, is DSGVTQTPKHLITATGQRVTLRCSPRSGDLSVYWYQQSLDQGLQFLIQYYNGEERAKGNILERFSAQQFPDLHSELNLSSLELGDSALYFCASSPGGGSTPLSYEQYFGPGTRLTVT.

The CDR3 sequence: CASTSGTRFSSGANVLTF. The CDR3 bases are TGTGCCAGCACCTCCGGGACACGGTTTTCTTCTGGGGCCAACGTCCTGACTTTC. V is TRBV2 and J is TRBJ2-6, with a possible D match to TRBD1 (6 bases). Germline loops: CDR1 SNHLY, CDR2 FYNNEI. V shed 7 bases and J shed 1 base, with 20 bases lying between them. This CDR3 spans 18 amino acids. The whole variable domain, remainder taken from reference TRBV2 and TRBJ2-6, is EPEVTQTPSHQVTQMGQEVILRCVPISNHLYFYWYRQILGQKVEFLVSFYNNEISEKSEIFDDQFSVERPDGSNFTLKIRSTKLEDSAMYFCASTSGTRFSSGANVLTFGAGSRLTVL.

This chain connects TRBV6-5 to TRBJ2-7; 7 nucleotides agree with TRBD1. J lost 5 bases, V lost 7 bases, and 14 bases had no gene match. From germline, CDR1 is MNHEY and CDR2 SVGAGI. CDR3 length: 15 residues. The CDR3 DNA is TGTGCCAGCACCCCCGCCGGAGACAGGGTCCACGAGCAGTACTTC. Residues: CASTPAGDRVHEQYF.